Described below is a single T cell receptor beta chain sequence and its context. For Graves' hyperthyroidism to be stable, ophthalmopathy could not progress within 18 months. Diagnoses rested on clinical symptoms, serum thyroxine and TRAb, thyroid ultrasound and orbital computed tomography. The sample originates from a study of T cells in Graves' hyperthyroidism and ophthalmopathy. The investigators amplified TCR beta CDR3 regions from RNA transcripts. Carried out on the TCR CDR3, a first-round RT-PCR used the HTBI primer set. From the multiplex PCR reads, TCRdb called clonotypes with MiXCR, one entry per CDR3 protein. The sample lists hundreds of thousands of distinct CDR3 sequences; 15% to 20% were seen once. With 1 base clipped from V and 10 bases from J, the junction kept 9 bases outside the gene matches. Germline V gene data show CDR1 as LNHNV and CDR2 as YYDKDF (reference sequence). The CDR3 runs 16 residues.

This clonotype originated in a woman under 40 with Graves' hyperthyroidism. The chain uses TRBV15 and TRBJ2-1, with 11 bases aligning to TRBD2. The sample taken for sequencing was blood. CDR3 nucleotides: TGTGCCACCAGCAGAGTTAGCGGGAGGGGTTCATTCGAGCAGTTCTTC. Translating gives CATSRVSGRGSFEQFF.